This record concerns one TCR beta chain sequence. V dropped 5 bases and J dropped 6 bases, with 20 bases sitting between them. This CDR3 has 15 residues. Germline assignment: CDR1 MDHEN and CDR2 SYDVKM. These data originate in a study of shared clonotypes between healthy human individuals. TCRdb keeps only in-frame clones here, not all; method: immunoSEQ multiplex PCR. Here the sample spans some 2,000,000 clones, 85% to 95% being singletons. The chain links TRBV28 to TRBJ2-7; TRBD1 might be the D (5 bases). Sequencing was done on a sample of naive CD4+ T cells sorted from blood. Noted subset: CD45RA+ positively selected. This TCR was sampled from a man aged 18-30 years in good health. For the CDR3, the DNA is TGTGCCAGCAGTCCCCCCAGACAGACTTCCGCCGAGCAGTACTTC. This codes for CASSPPRQTSAEQYF.